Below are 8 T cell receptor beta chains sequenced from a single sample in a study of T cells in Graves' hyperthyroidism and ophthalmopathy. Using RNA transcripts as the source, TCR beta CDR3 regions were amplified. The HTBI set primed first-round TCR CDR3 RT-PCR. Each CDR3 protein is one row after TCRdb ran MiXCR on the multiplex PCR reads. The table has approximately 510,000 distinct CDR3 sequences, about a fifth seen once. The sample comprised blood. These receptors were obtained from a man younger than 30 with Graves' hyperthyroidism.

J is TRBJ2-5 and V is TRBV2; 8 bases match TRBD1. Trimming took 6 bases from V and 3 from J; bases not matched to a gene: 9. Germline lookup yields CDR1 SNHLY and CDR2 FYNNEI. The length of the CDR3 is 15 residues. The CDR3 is CASSQGARGKETQYF. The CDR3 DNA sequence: TGTGCCAGCAGCCAGGGGGCCAGGGGCAAAGAGACCCAGTACTTC.

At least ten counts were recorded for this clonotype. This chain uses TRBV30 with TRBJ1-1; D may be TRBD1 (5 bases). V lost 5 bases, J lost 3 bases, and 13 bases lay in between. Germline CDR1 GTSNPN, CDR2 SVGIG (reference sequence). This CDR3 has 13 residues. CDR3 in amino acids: CAWSLGTDTEAFF. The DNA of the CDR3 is TGTGCCTGGTCGCTCGGGACGGACACTGAAGCTTTCTTT.

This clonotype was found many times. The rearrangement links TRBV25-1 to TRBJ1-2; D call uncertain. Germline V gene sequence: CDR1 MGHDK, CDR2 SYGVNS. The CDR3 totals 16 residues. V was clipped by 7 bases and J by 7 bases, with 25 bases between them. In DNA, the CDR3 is TGTGCCAGCACCGTCTGGTGGCGATCCCGGTTTTGTGGCTACACCTTC. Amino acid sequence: CASTVWWRSRFCGYTF.

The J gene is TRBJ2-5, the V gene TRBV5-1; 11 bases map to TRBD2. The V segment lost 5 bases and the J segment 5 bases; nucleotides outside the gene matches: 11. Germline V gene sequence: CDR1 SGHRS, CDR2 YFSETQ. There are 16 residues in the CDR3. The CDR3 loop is CASRFVAGGPQETQYF. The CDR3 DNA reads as TGCGCCAGCAGATTCGTAGCGGGGGGGCCTCAGGAGACCCAGTACTTC.

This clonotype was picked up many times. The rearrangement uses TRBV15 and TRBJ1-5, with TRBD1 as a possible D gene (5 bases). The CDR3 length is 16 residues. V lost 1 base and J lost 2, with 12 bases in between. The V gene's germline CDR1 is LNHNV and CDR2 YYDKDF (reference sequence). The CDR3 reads CATSRGVQGRNQPQHF. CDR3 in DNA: TGTGCCACCAGCAGAGGGGTTCAGGGACGCAATCAGCCCCAGCATTTT.

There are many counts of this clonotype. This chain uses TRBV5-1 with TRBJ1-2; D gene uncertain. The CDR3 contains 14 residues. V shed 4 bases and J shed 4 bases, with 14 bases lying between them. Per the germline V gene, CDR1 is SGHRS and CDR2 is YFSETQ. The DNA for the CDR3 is TGCGCCAGCAGCCCAGACGGCACCTTCTATGGCTACACCTTC. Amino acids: CASSPDGTFYGYTF.

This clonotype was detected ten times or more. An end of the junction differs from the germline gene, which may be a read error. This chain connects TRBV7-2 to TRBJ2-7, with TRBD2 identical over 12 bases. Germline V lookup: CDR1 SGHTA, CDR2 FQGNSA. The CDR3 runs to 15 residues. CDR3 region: CASSLGLAGPYEQYF. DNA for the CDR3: TGTGCCAGCAGTTTAGGACTAGCGGGACCCTACGAGCAGTACTTC.

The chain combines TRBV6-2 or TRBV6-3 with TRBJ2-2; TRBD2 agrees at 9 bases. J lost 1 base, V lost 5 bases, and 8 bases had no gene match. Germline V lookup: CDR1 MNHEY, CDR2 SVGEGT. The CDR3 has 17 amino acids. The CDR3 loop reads CASSRRPSGKNTGELFF. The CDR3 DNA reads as TGTGCCAGCAGTCGCCGGCCTAGCGGGAAGAACACCGGGGAGCTGTTTTTT.